Each of the 6 T cell receptor beta chains below was sequenced from the same sample in a study of T cells after yellow fever vaccination. Each CDR3 protein gets one entry after TCRdb re-called the 5' RACE reads with MiXCR. The top ten clones hold 3% to 4% of a sample with around 320,000 distinct CDR3 sequences, approximately 10% of them seen once. Material: CD4+ T cells sorted from PBMCs, obtained 5 days after the yellow fever booster vaccination. Every receptor here comes from a man younger than 30 who received the YFV17D yellow fever vaccine.

This clonotype has more than one count but fewer than ten. The chain's CDR3 is CASSKNPGDVLDQPQHF. The DNA of the CDR3 is TGTGCCAGCAGCAAAAACCCAGGGGATGTGCTGGACCAGCCCCAGCATTTT. The rearrangement joins TRBV21-1 to TRBJ1-5; the table's D gene call, TRBD1, was not cross checked with the DNA. TRBV21-1 is termed a pseudogene. The CDR3 covers 17 residues.

This clonotype was detected a few times. This chain connects TRBV2 to TRBJ2-4, with D unresolved. CDR1 and CDR2 (germline): SNHLY, FYNNEI. The CDR3 has 13 amino acids. Trimming cost V 3 bases and J 9 bases, with 12 bases left between them. CDR3 sequence: CASSDAEMSIQYF. CDR3 coding DNA: TGTGCCAGCAGTGATGCAGAGATGAGCATTCAGTACTTC.

The V and J genes are TRBV20-1 and TRBJ1-2; possibly TRBD1 for D (6 bases). Per the germline V gene, CDR1 is DFQATT and CDR2 is SNEGSKA (reference sequence). The CDR3 covers 12 residues. V lost 6 bases and J 6 bases, leaving 14 bases between the germline ends. CDR3 in amino acids: CSALRGINGYTF. In DNA, the CDR3 is TGCAGTGCCCTCAGGGGAATCAATGGCTACACCTTC.

V gene TRBV6-2 or TRBV6-3 combines with J gene TRBJ1-5; D is uncertain. Trimming removed 6 bases at V and 6 bases at J, with 15 bases between. Germline-derived CDR1 and CDR2 are MNHEY and SVGEGT. The CDR3 sequence is 14 residues long. CDR3: CASSNPPGSQPQHF. The CDR3 nucleotides read TGTGCCAGCAGCAACCCACCGGGGAGTCAGCCCCAGCATTTT.

The chain uses TRBV20-1 and TRBJ1-1; perhaps TRBD1 as D (6 bases). The germline V gene encodes CDR1 DFQATT and CDR2 SNEGSKA (reference sequence). The CDR3 totals 14 residues. V dropped 5 bases and J dropped 2 bases, with 15 bases sitting between them. Here the CDR3 DNA reads TGCAGTGCTTCCCCGGGACATGCTAACACTGAAGCTTTCTTT. Its translation is CSASPGHANTEAFF.

The chain combines TRBV28 with TRBJ2-7; the D gene is possibly TRBD2 (6 bases). V was shortened by 6 bases and J by 4 bases, with 7 bases between the two germline ends. Germline CDR1 and CDR2: MDHEN and SYDVKM. The CDR3 contains 11 residues. CDR3 sequence reads: CASSGGYEQYV. The DNA of the CDR3 is TGTGCCAGCAGCGGGGGTTACGAGCAGTACGTC.